Listed below are T cell receptor beta chains from one sample, sequenced in a study of blood T cell repertoires in COVID-19. TCRdb keeps only in-frame clones here, not all; method: immunoSEQ multiplex PCR. The top ten hold around 6.9% of the sample, which has approximately 170,000 clones, approximately 85% seen once. Material for sequencing was peripheral blood. Receptors originate from a man at least 80 years old with COVID-19, enrolled during active disease. CDR3s include the opening cysteine and the closing phenylalanine or tryptophan. Each record gives: D gene, V gene, J gene, clone size, CDR3 protein, CDR3 DNA. D genes are given only for firm matches. Part of the rows lack a size; the others show once, few, many or a class for expanded clones.

d_call: -; v_call: TRBV3-1/TRBV3-2; j_call: TRBJ1-1; clone_size: -; cdr3_aa: CASSQDRRAEAFF; cdr3_nt: TGTGCCAGCAGCCAAGATCGGAGGGCTGAAGCTTTCTTT
d_call: TRBD1; v_call: TRBV5-1; j_call: TRBJ2-3; clone_size: -; cdr3_aa: CASSFGGTGIGTDTQYF; cdr3_nt: TGCGCCAGCAGCTTTGGAGGGACAGGGATAGGTACAGATACGCAGTATTTT
d_call: TRBD1; v_call: TRBV19; j_call: TRBJ1-5; clone_size: -; cdr3_aa: CATRGTGQNQPQHF; cdr3_nt: TGTGCCACCCGCGGGACAGGACAGAATCAGCCCCAGCATTTT
d_call: TRBD2; v_call: TRBV2; j_call: TRBJ2-1; clone_size: few; cdr3_aa: CASSGAGALKNNEQFF; cdr3_nt: TGTGCCAGCAGTGGAGCGGGGGCGCTAAAAAACAATGAGCAGTTCTTC
d_call: TRBD1; v_call: TRBV29-1; j_call: TRBJ2-7; clone_size: -; cdr3_aa: CSVARGLKEQYF; cdr3_nt: TGCAGCGTTGCCAGGGGGCTCAAGGAGCAGTACTTC
d_call: -; v_call: TRBV28; j_call: TRBJ1-4; clone_size: -; cdr3_aa: CASSSHHQGNRAKLFF; cdr3_nt: TGTGCCAGCAGTTCCCACCACCAGGGTAATAGGGCAAAACTGTTTTTT
d_call: -; v_call: TRBV4-1; j_call: TRBJ1-2; clone_size: -; cdr3_aa: CASSQEPVASNYGYTF; cdr3_nt: TGCGCCAGCAGCCAAGAGCCCGTAGCATCTAACTATGGCTACACCTTC
d_call: TRBD1; v_call: TRBV3-1/TRBV3-2; j_call: TRBJ1-4; clone_size: -; cdr3_aa: CASSRQGVNEKLFF; cdr3_nt: TGTGCCAGCAGCCGACAGGGGGTTAATGAAAAACTGTTTTTT
d_call: TRBD2; v_call: TRBV10-3; j_call: TRBJ2-1; clone_size: -; cdr3_aa: CAISAASGTSGTYNEQFF; cdr3_nt: TGTGCCATCAGCGCTGCATCCGGGACTAGCGGGACCTACAATGAGCAGTTCTTC
d_call: TRBD1; v_call: TRBV28; j_call: TRBJ1-2; clone_size: -; cdr3_aa: CASSPADRRGYTF; cdr3_nt: TGTGCCAGCAGTCCAGCGGACAGGAGGGGCTACACCTTC
d_call: TRBD2; v_call: TRBV6-6; j_call: TRBJ2-3; clone_size: -; cdr3_aa: CASRLTSGSTDTQYF; cdr3_nt: TGTGCCAGCAGGCTGACTAGCGGCAGCACAGATACGCAGTATTTT
d_call: -; v_call: TRBV19; j_call: TRBJ1-1; clone_size: few; cdr3_aa: CASSILDSRVTEAFF; cdr3_nt: TGTGCCAGTAGTATCCTCGACAGTCGCGTCACTGAAGCTTTCTTT
d_call: -; v_call: TRBV7-9; j_call: TRBJ1-1; clone_size: -; cdr3_aa: CASSSSVGVEAFF; cdr3_nt: TGTGCCAGCAGCTCCTCGGTCGGGGTTGAAGCTTTCTTT
d_call: -; v_call: TRBV28; j_call: TRBJ2-3; clone_size: -; cdr3_aa: CASSLGSSDRVSTDTQYF; cdr3_nt: TGTGCCAGCAGTTTAGGAAGCTCCGACAGAGTTAGCACAGATACGCAGTATTTT
d_call: -; v_call: TRBV7-9; j_call: TRBJ1-2; clone_size: once; cdr3_aa: CASSLEPGGYTF; cdr3_nt: TGTGCCAGCAGCTTAGAACCGGGGGGCTACACCTTC
d_call: -; v_call: TRBV7-9; j_call: TRBJ1-2; clone_size: -; cdr3_aa: CASSPDSGDYGYTF; cdr3_nt: TGTGCCAGCAGCCCTGACAGCGGGGACTATGGCTACACCTTC
d_call: -; v_call: TRBV5-5; j_call: TRBJ1-1; clone_size: once; cdr3_aa: CASSWGDTEAFF; cdr3_nt: TGTGCCAGCAGCTGGGGGGACACTGAAGCTTTCTTT
d_call: TRBD1; v_call: TRBV27; j_call: TRBJ1-4; clone_size: -; cdr3_aa: CASSLSRDRGEKLFF; cdr3_nt: TGTGCCAGCAGTTTATCCCGGGACAGGGGTGAAAAACTGTTTTTT
d_call: -; v_call: TRBV6-1; j_call: TRBJ1-6; clone_size: once; cdr3_aa: CASSVGARGSYNSPLHF; cdr3_nt: TGTGCCAGCAGTGTCGGGGCCCGGGGGTCCTATAATTCACCCCTCCACTTT
d_call: TRBD2; v_call: TRBV19; j_call: TRBJ2-5; clone_size: -; cdr3_aa: CASSIGSGGAGETQYF; cdr3_nt: TGTGCCAGTAGTATTGGGAGCGGGGGGGCCGGGGAGACCCAGTACTTC
d_call: -; v_call: TRBV7-9; j_call: TRBJ1-6; clone_size: -; cdr3_aa: CASSLGSGQVNSPLHF; cdr3_nt: TGTGCCAGCAGCTTAGGTTCTGGGCAGGTGAATTCACCCCTCCACTTT
d_call: -; v_call: TRBV6-6; j_call: TRBJ1-4; clone_size: once; cdr3_aa: CASTALKGGVKKLFF; cdr3_nt: TGTGCCAGCACCGCCTTAAAGGGCGGGGTGAAAAAACTGTTTTTT
d_call: TRBD2; v_call: TRBV7-3; j_call: TRBJ2-5; clone_size: -; cdr3_aa: CASSQGLAGGQETQYF; cdr3_nt: TGTGCCAGCAGCCAGGGACTAGCGGGGGGGCAGGAGACCCAGTACTTC
d_call: TRBD1; v_call: TRBV18; j_call: TRBJ2-7; clone_size: -; cdr3_aa: CASSRRTGDKYEQYF; cdr3_nt: TGTGCCAGCTCACGACGGACAGGGGATAAGTACGAGCAGTACTTC